The clone carrying this T cell receptor beta chain was seen only once. Its specificity is unknown. CDR1 is KGHSH and CDR2 is LQKENI in the germline V gene. The V gene end was trimmed by 3 bases and the J gene end by 14 bases; junction bases not matched to a gene: 19. The CDR3 consists of 17 residues. Patients all relapsed after autologous stem cell transplantation, and there was variation in brentuximab vedotin exposure. The data derive from a study of PD-1 blockade in classical Hodgkin lymphoma. Study-wide results and caveats: TCR diversity in CD4+, not CD8+, cells rose significantly by C4D1. Compared with healthy donors, newly diagnosed patients reportedly showed lower baseline TCR diversity. Patients excluded were those beginning nivolumab under 1 year after ASCT.

Here immunoSEQ multiplex PCR was the method, and the copy in TCRdb shows in-frame clones only, minus some. The table records fewer than 90,000 clones, 85% to 95% of them present only once. The sequence derives from a human donor with classical Hodgkin lymphoma. Here the sequenced sample was peripheral blood mononuclear cells (PBMCs), taken at baseline. The rearrangement joins TRBV18 to TRBJ1-6, with 7 bases aligning to TRBD1. The CDR3 region is CASSPLPTRGATGTLHF. For the CDR3, the DNA is TGTGCCAGCTCACCGCTCCCGACGAGGGGCGCGACAGGGACCCTCCACTTT.